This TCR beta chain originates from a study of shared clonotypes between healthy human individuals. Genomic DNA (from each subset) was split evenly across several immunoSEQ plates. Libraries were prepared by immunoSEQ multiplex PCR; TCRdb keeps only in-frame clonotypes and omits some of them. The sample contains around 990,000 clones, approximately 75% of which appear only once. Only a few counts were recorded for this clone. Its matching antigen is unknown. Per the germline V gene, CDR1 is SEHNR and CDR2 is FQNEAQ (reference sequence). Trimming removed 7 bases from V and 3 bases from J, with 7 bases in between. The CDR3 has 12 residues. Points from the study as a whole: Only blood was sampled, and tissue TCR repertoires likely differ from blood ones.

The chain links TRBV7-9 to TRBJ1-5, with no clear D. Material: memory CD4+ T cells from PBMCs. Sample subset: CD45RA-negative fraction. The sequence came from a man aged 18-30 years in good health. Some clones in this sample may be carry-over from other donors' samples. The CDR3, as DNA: TGTGCCAGCAACATCGACAATCAGCCCCAGCATTTT. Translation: CASNIDNQPQHF.